This T cell receptor beta chain was retrieved from a study of blood T cell repertoires in COVID-19. Trimming took off 1 base at V and 1 base at J, with 10 bases between the two ends. Looked up from germline, CDR1 is MGHRA and CDR2 is YSYEKL. The CDR3 is made up of 15 amino acids. Assay: immunoSEQ multiplex PCR; the TCRdb copy retains only in-frame clones and omits some. Of approximately 110,000 clones in the sample, 65% to 80% were seen once. Sequences were obtained from peripheral blood. The origin of this receptor is a human donor with acute or convalescent COVID-19. The donor label of this sample is uncertain. The chain joins TRBV4-1 to TRBJ1-1; no firm D call. For the CDR3, the DNA is TGCGCCAGCAGCCAAGGCCGAGCGGGGAACACTGAAGCTTTCTTT. It encodes CASSQGRAGNTEAFF.